These 15 T cell receptor beta chains originate from one sample sequenced in a study of blood T cell repertoires in COVID-19. Produced via immunoSEQ multiplex PCR; TCRdb's table is partial and in-frame only. The sample has 50,000 to 65,000 clones, roughly four fifths seen once. The specimen was peripheral blood. These receptors were obtained from a woman in her sixties with acute or convalescent COVID-19.

This rearrangement joins TRBV5-1 to TRBJ2-1; TRBD2 aligns across 7 bases. The CDR3 contains 14 residues. Germline assignment: CDR1 SGHRS and CDR2 YFSETQ. V shed 2 bases and J 15 bases; nucleotides not matched to a gene: 14. DNA of the CDR3: TGCGCCAGCAGCTTAGACTCTCAGGGACTAAAAGGGTTCTTC. Its protein is CASSLDSQGLKGFF.

The CDR3 loop is CASSLSVTYEQYF. CDR3 sequence (DNA): TGTGCCAGCAGCTTATCGGTCACCTACGAGCAGTACTTC. The V and J genes are TRBV5-6 and TRBJ2-7; D remains unclear. Trimming left V 2 bases short and J 2 bases short, with 8 bases between. Looked up from germline, CDR1 is SGHDT and CDR2 is YYEEEE. The CDR3 length is 13 residues.

The chain couples TRBV5-6 to TRBJ2-3, with D possibly TRBD2 on 5 matching bases. V gave up 4 bases and J gave up 1 base, with 16 bases separating them. Germline loops: CDR1 SGHDT, CDR2 YYEEEE. CDR3 length: 16 amino acids. The CDR3 DNA follows: TGTGCCAGCAGCCCGAGGGCTAAAGTAGGCACAGATACGCAGTATTTT. This encodes CASSPRAKVGTDTQYF.

The genes are TRBV14 and TRBJ2-1; TRBD2 matches at 7 bases. CDR3 size: 15 residues. Germline CDR1 is SGHDN and CDR2 is FVKESK. Trimming cost V 3 bases and J 0 bases; bases outside gene matches: 2. In nucleotides, the CDR3 is TGTGCCAGCAGCCAGGGGGGGAGCTCCTACAATGAGCAGTTCTTC. It yields the protein CASSQGGSSYNEQFF.

The chain is built from TRBV19 and TRBJ2-1; perhaps TRBD2 as D (6 bases). This CDR3 is built from 16 residues. Germline values: CDR1 LNHDA, CDR2 SQIVND (reference sequence). The V end lost 3 bases, the J end lost 1 base, and 13 bases lay between the germline ends. CDR3: CASSILRLDSYNEQFF. The DNA for the CDR3 is TGTGCCAGTAGTATCCTGAGACTAGATTCCTACAATGAGCAGTTCTTC.

This chain links TRBV6-1 with TRBJ2-7, with D possibly being TRBD2 (5 bases). The CDR3 loop spans 13 amino acids. Germline CDR1 reads MNHNS; CDR2 reads SASEGT. V lost 2 bases and J 3 bases, leaving 8 bases between the germline ends. The CDR3 sequence: CASSEIRDYEQYF. The CDR3 coding sequence is TGTGCCAGCAGTGAAATACGGGACTACGAGCAGTACTTC.

The V call is TRBV6-4, the J call TRBJ2-1; D uncertain. CDR1 and CDR2 (germline): MRHNA, SNTAGT. V was shortened by 0 bases and J by 8 bases, with 8 bases between the two germline ends. This CDR3 comprises 13 residues. CDR3 residues: CASSDSSGYEQFF. CDR3 bases: TGTGCCAGCAGTGACTCGTCGGGTTATGAGCAGTTCTTC.

A few counts support this clone. This chain connects TRBV5-1 to TRBJ1-1, with 10 positions matching TRBD1. Germline V gives CDR1 SGHRS, CDR2 YFSETQ. This CDR3 spans 14 amino acids. After removal of 8 bases from V and 3 bases from J, the junction contained 7 bases not matched to a gene. The CDR3 reads CASRTGGSHTEAFF. The CDR3 DNA sequence: TGCGCCAGTCGGACAGGGGGGTCGCACACTGAAGCTTTCTTT.

This rearrangement joins TRBV10-3 to TRBJ2-5, with D possibly being TRBD1 (6 bases). V gave up 0 bases and J gave up 5 bases, with 10 bases separating them. The CDR3 length is 14 residues. Germline V CDR1 and CDR2: ENHRY, SYGVKD. CDR3 sequence reads: CAISESNRAETQYF. The CDR3 nucleotides are TGTGCCATCAGTGAGTCGAACAGGGCGGAGACCCAGTACTTC.

This sequence joins TRBV9 and TRBJ1-4; 9 nucleotides line up with TRBD1. Germline V gene data show CDR1 as SGDLS and CDR2 as YYNGEE. Trimming cost V 4 bases and J 4 bases; bases outside gene matches: 2. This CDR3 has 14 amino acids. The CDR3 DNA reads TGTGCCAGCAGCTCGGGACAGGGTAATGAAAAACTGTTTTTT. It yields the protein CASSSGQGNEKLFF.

This chain links TRBV2 with TRBJ2-5, with 9 positions matching TRBD1. The CDR3 loop spans 16 amino acids. The junction had 13 bases not matched to a gene; V was cut back by 6 bases and J by 5 bases. Germline loops: CDR1 SNHLY, CDR2 FYNNEI. This CDR3 reads CASRLGTGSGYETQYF. The CDR3, as DNA: TGTGCCAGCAGGCTGGGGACAGGGTCCGGGTATGAGACCCAGTACTTC.

V and J are TRBV28 and TRBJ1-2; 7 bases fit TRBD1. The CDR3 is made up of 14 amino acids. Germline values: CDR1 MDHEN, CDR2 SYDVKM. Trimming took 5 bases from V and 8 from J; bases not matched to a gene: 11. CDR3 loop: CASSQSQGVLGYTF. The CDR3 DNA sequence: TGTGCCAGCAGTCAATCCCAGGGGGTTTTAGGCTACACCTTC.

The rearrangement joins TRBV7-2 to TRBJ1-1; 8 bases match TRBD1. There are 15 residues in the CDR3. V trimming: 4 bases; J trimming: 0 bases; junction bases outside the gene matches: 4. In germline, CDR1 is SGHTA, CDR2 FQGNSA. CDR3 sequence (DNA): TGTGCCAGCAGCTCCAGACAGGGGATGAACACTGAAGCTTTCTTT. This codes for CASSSRQGMNTEAFF.

The chain combines TRBV9 with TRBJ1-2, with D possibly TRBD1 on 5 matching bases. CDR1 and CDR2 (germline): SGDLS, YYNGEE. This CDR3 spans 16 amino acids. The V end lost 0 bases, the J end lost 4 bases, and 16 bases lay between the germline ends. The CDR3 protein is CASSVEAGRVAYGYTF. The CDR3, as DNA: TGTGCCAGCAGCGTAGAGGCAGGGAGGGTCGCCTATGGCTACACCTTC. Looking up the rest from reference TRBV9 and TRBJ1-2 gives the full variable domain: DSGVTQTPKHLITATGQRVTLRCSPRSGDLSVYWYQQSLDQGLQFLIQYYNGEERAKGNILERFSAQQFPDLHSELNLSSLELGDSALYFCASSVEAGRVAYGYTFGSGTRLTVV.

The rearrangement links TRBV21-1 to TRBJ1-6. TRBV21-1 is marked as a pseudogene. This CDR3 spans 14 amino acids. The CDR3 reads CASSTSPRDSPLHF. The CDR3 coding sequence is TGTGCCAGCAGCACTAGCCCCCGGGATTCTCCCCTCCACTTT.